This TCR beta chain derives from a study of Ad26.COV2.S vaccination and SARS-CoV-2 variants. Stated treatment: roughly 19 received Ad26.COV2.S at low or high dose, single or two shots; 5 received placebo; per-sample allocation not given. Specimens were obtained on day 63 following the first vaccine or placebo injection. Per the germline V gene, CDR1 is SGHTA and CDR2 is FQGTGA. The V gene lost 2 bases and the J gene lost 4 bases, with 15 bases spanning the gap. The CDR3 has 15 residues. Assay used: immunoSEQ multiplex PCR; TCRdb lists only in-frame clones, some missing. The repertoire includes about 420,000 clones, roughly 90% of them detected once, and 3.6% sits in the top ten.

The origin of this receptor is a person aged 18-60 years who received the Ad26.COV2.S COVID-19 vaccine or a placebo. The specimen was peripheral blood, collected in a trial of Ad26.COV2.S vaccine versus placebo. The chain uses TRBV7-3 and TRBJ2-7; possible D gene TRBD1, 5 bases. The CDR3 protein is CASSLESGPPYEQYF. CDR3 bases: TGTGCCAGCAGCTTAGAGTCAGGGCCTCCATACGAGCAGTACTTC.